The 8 T cell receptor beta chains given below trace back to one sample, sequenced in a study of T-cell memory formation after mild COVID-19. In TCRdb, the 5' RACE reads were re-called with MiXCR into one record per CDR3 protein. The data contain 450,000 or so distinct CDR3 sequences, around 25% of them singletons. Sequencing was carried out using PBMCs or a T cell subset sorted from them (not recorded which). Source of these receptors: an adult woman who had mild COVID-19 (a few samples of this study predate the infection). Cell type and time point are not known.

This clonotype occurred a few times. The chain recombines TRBV6-5 with TRBJ2-4; D call uncertain. The length of the CDR3 is 15 residues. Looked up from germline, CDR1 is MNHEY and CDR2 is SVGAGI. Trimming cost V 2 bases and J 0 bases, with 8 bases left between them. This CDR3 is CASSYKRVAKNIQYF. CDR3 nucleotides: TGTGCCAGCAGTTACAAACGGGTAGCCAAAAACATTCAGTACTTC.

This clonotype turned up a few times. V gene TRBV18 combines with J gene TRBJ2-1; D is ambiguous. The CDR3 has 15 amino acids. Germline loops: CDR1 KGHSH, CDR2 LQKENI. Trimming took off 2 bases at V and 6 bases at J, with 14 bases between the two ends. CDR3 in DNA: TGTGCCAGCTCACCATTTGGTGGGAACGGCAATGAGCAGTTCTTC. Protein product: CASSPFGGNGNEQFF.

This clonotype was detected a few times. The chain recombines TRBV19 with TRBJ2-5; 10 bases map to TRBD2. Looked up from germline, CDR1 is LNHDA and CDR2 is SQIVND (reference sequence). Losses at the gene ends were 1 base for V and 1 base for J; bases not matched to a gene: 6. The CDR3 is 17 residues long. The DNA for the CDR3 is TGTGCCAGTAGTATAGTCGGACTAGCGGCACGCCAAGAGACCCAGTACTTC. It is translated as CASSIVGLAARQETQYF.

J is TRBJ2-3 and V is TRBV24-1, with 9 bases lining up with TRBD1. J gave up 2 bases and V 2 bases, and 7 bases lay outside the gene matches. CDR3 length: 17 amino acids. The germline CDR1 and CDR2 sequences are KGHDR and SFDVKD. The CDR3 is CATSDSGDRAITDTQYF. CDR3 sequence (DNA): TGTGCCACCAGTGATTCGGGGGACAGGGCTATCACAGATACGCAGTATTTT.

The chain has TRBV27 and TRBJ2-1; unclear D gene. V lost 6 bases and J lost 7, with 19 bases in between. The germline gives CDR1 MNHEY, CDR2 SMNVEV (reference sequence). The CDR3 covers 15 residues. DNA for the CDR3: TGTGCCAGCAGCCCGGACCCCTCCAGAAGAAATGAGCAGTTCTTC. Encoded protein: CASSPDPSRRNEQFF.

V and J are TRBV5-1 and TRBJ2-7; D ambiguous. Trimming removed 4 bases from V and 5 bases from J, with 13 bases in between. This CDR3 spans 13 amino acids. Per the germline V gene, CDR1 is SGHRS and CDR2 is YFSETQ. The CDR3 nucleotides are TGCGCCAGCAGCCCACAGTATTCCCACGAGCAGTACTTC. It codes for CASSPQYSHEQYF.

J is TRBJ2-3 and V is TRBV20-1, with D maybe TRBD2 (6 bases). The CDR3 is made up of 15 amino acids. The germline CDR1 and CDR2 sequences are DFQATT and SNEGSKA (reference sequence). V dropped 1 base and J dropped 5 bases, with 16 bases sitting between them. This chain's CDR3 is CSARVRGIQGDTQYF. CDR3 sequence (DNA): TGCAGTGCTAGAGTTCGCGGGATTCAGGGAGATACGCAGTATTTT.

This clonotype occurred many times. One end of the junction fails to match germline, which may point to a read error. The chain recombines TRBV7-7 with TRBJ2-1, with 12 positions matching TRBD2. The CDR3 is made up of 16 amino acids. In germline, CDR1 is SSHAT, CDR2 FNYEAQ (reference sequence). The CDR3 DNA follows: TGTGCTAGCAGCGCGCAGGGACTAGCGGGTATCAATGAGCAGTTCTTC. Its protein is CASSAQGLAGINEQFF.